This TCR beta chain was captured by sequencing in a study of blood T cell repertoires in COVID-19. In the study overall: The United States, Italy and Spain provided the acute and convalescent COVID-19 samples.

Seattle participants joined during active infection and were tracked over time. In the original processing: Scientists estimated how many nucleated cells there were by amplifying reference gene primers. TCRdb keeps only in-frame clones here, not all; method: immunoSEQ multiplex PCR. V, J and clone size are those of that table, while D and trimming were read from the DNA. The repertoire holds some 190,000 clones, with 82% as singletons. CDR3 length equals 12 residues. CDR1 SGHDT and CDR2 YYEEEE come from the germline V gene. With 5 bases removed from V and 5 bases from J, the gap between germline ends came to 10 bases. As concerns this clone: At the DNA level, this CDR3 is encoded by other sequences in the same sample as well.

The V gene is TRBV5-6, the J gene TRBJ1-2; maybe TRBD1 (6 bases). The sequence was obtained from a woman aged 60-75 years with COVID-19, enrolled during active disease. Sequencing was carried out using peripheral blood. In DNA, the CDR3 is TGTGCCAGCAGTCCCGGACAGTATGGCTACACCTTC. Protein product: CASSPGQYGYTF. Complete variable domain (other parts from reference TRBV5-6 and TRBJ1-2): DAGVTQSPTHLIKTRGQQVTLRCSPKSGHDTVSWYQQALGQGPQFIFQYYEEEERQRGNFPDRFSGHQFPNYSSELNVNALLLGDSALYLCASSPGQYGYTFGSGTRLTVV.